This T cell receptor beta chain derives from a study of CD8 T cells in Susac syndrome (dated by TCRdb to the late 2010s). Background on the whole study: Whether CD8+ T cell activation and differentiation in Susac syndrome was antigen driven was tested using repertoire sequencing. What the study reported, not specific to this receptor: The number of individuals in the TCR sequencing and HLA analysis was recognized as being relatively small.

High-throughput TCR beta sequencing profiled peripheral blood CD8+ and CD4+ T cells from healthy donors, Susac syndrome patients and multiple sclerosis patients. Treatment-naive patients with stable or active relapsing-remitting disease fulfilling revised McDonald criteria were used as multiple sclerosis controls. Bulk CD8+ and CD4+ T cells were purified magnetically by negative isolation, whereas CD8+ TEMRA cells were enriched by FACS. Blood was drawn into EDTA tubes, processed within 24 hours, and PBMCs were isolated by density gradient centrifugation. PBMCs intended for TCR sequencing were frozen in liquid nitrogen and were later thawed in a 37 degrees C water bath. The sorted or isolated CD4+, CD8+ and CD8+ TEMRA cells reached a purity of at least 90%. The junction carries 15 bases between V and J, which are trimmed by 6 bases and 4 bases respectively. CDR3 length: 15 amino acids, cysteine to phenylalanine. Only CDR3 DNA remains: 45 bases, in frame from the first base. From a lookup of the germline V gene, CDR1 and CDR2 are MNHEY and SVGAGI.

A remark on this clonotype: Its antigen is currently not known. No base-level quality is on record; no much larger clone is a single base apart.

RNA was extracted using the RNeasy kit, and roughly 0.5 to 1 microgram was reverse transcribed with random hexamers. The immunoSEQ multiplex PCR assay, which covers 54 Vbeta and 13 Jbeta segments, was used to amplify TCR beta CDR3 regions. PCR amplification bias was corrected by using a synthetic template baseline for primer optimization and computational correction. In the paper's pipeline: Only productive sequences were kept, with reads annotated to V, D and J genes according to IMGT and analyzed in immunoSEQ Analyzer. To calculate clonality, Shannon entropy was normalized by log2 of the number of productive unique sequences and then subtracted from one. Public and private clones were assessed among the 100 most prevalent clones of each patient and control. Susac-specific clones were defined as absent from healthy and MS cohorts, approximately 1,000 published viral clones and other ImmuneACCESS disease sequences. TCRdb applied fastp at Q25 and MiXCR to the public reads, then kept only in-frame beta chains. Each record represents a unique CDR3 protein, reported with the most common genes and DNA among its rows. TCRdb, not the authors, supplied the V and J calls. The sample table holds about 210,000 distinct CDR3 sequences, of which nearly 97% were seen once. The top ten clonotypes cover 0.095% of the sample.

This TCR came from a human donor with multiple sclerosis. Sequencing was performed on CD4+ T cells from PBMCs. This chain joins TRBV6-5 to TRBJ2-2; 5 matching bases give a weak D call of TRBD2. This receptor carries the CDR3 CASSPGLPSTGELFF. The sequenced DNA: TGTGCCAGCAGCCCAGGACTCCCTAGCACCGGGGAGCTGTTTTTT.